Listed below are T cell receptor beta chains from one sample, sequenced in a study of vaccination and CD4 T cells after COVID-19. Their target antigens are unknown. Each CDR3 protein is one row after TCRdb ran MiXCR on the PCR reads. The repertoire consists of around 14,000 distinct CDR3 sequences, with approximately 73% occurring once and the leading ten covering around 9.9%. Sample: CD4+ T cells from blood, cultured in vitro. The receptors were gathered from a human donor who had recovered from COVID-19. CDR3s include the opening cysteine and the closing phenylalanine or tryptophan. The D gene is left open where the match is weak. Some rows have no size entry. The others give once, few or many, or a class for an expanded clone.

>TRBD1|TRBV7-9|few|TRBJ1-2
CASSPGTGLYGYTF
TGTGCCAGCAGCCCCGGGACAGGGTTGTATGGCTACACCTTC
>-|TRBV7-2|-|TRBJ1-2
CASSPGGNGYTF
TGTGCCAGCAGCCCCGGGGGGAATGGCTACACCTTC
>-|TRBV28|-|TRBJ1-5
CASSQAGGLGQPQHF
TGTGCCAGCAGTCAGGCCGGGGGATTGGGTCAGCCCCAGCATTTT
>-|TRBV27|few|TRBJ1-3
CASRNAGGGNTIYF
TGTGCCAGCAGGAACGCCGGGGGAGGAAACACCATATATTTT
>TRBD1|TRBV7-2|-|TRBJ1-1
CAWRKAQGGEAFF
TGTGCCTGGAGAAAAGCGCAGGGGGGAGAAGCTTTCTTT
>TRBD1|TRBV7-2|-|TRBJ1-2
CASSQGGRVSGYTF
TGTGCCAGCAGCCAGGGGGGCAGGGTTTCTGGCTACACCTTC
>TRBD1|TRBV7-9|-|TRBJ2-2
CASSLRTGGNTGELFF
TGTGCCAGCAGCCTAAGGACAGGGGGAAACACCGGGGAGCTGTTTTTT
>-|TRBV6-1|-|TRBJ1-3
CASGASSGNTIYF
TGTGCCAGCGGAGCCAGCTCTGGAAACACCATATATTTT
>-|TRBV7-9|-|TRBJ1-5
CASSLSSDQPQHF
TGTGCCAGCAGCCTCTCCTCTGATCAGCCCCAGCATTTT
>TRBD1|TRBV7-8|-|TRBJ1-1
CASSQGQGRGLAEAFF
TGTGCCAGCAGCCAGGGACAGGGAAGGGGTTTGGCTGAAGCTTTCTTT
>TRBD2|TRBV7-8|-|TRBJ2-5
CASSVGLAGGETQYF
TGTGCCAGCAGCGTCGGACTAGCGGGAGGAGAGACCCAGTACTTC
>-|TRBV25-1|-|TRBJ2-2
CASSGRQAGTGELFF
TGTGCCAGCAGTGGGAGACAGGCTGGCACCGGGGAGCTGTTTTTT
>-|TRBV20-1|-|TRBJ2-6
CSAHVGGSGANVLTF
TGCAGTGCGCATGTGGGGGGCTCTGGGGCCAACGTCCTGACTTTC
>-|TRBV20-1|-|TRBJ1-5
CSAKVPGRQPQHF
TGCAGTGCTAAAGTCCCCGGGCGTCAGCCCCAGCATTTT
>-|TRBV2|-|TRBJ1-2
CASSEETYYGYTF
TGTGCCAGCAGTGAAGAGACATACTATGGCTACACCTTC
>TRBD1|TRBV6-5|few|TRBJ1-5
CASSYSGGVQPQHF
TGTGCCAGCAGTTATTCAGGGGGCGTTCAGCCCCAGCATTTT
>TRBD1|TRBV6-1|-|TRBJ1-2
CASSQDRGYYGYTF
TGTGCCAGCAGTCAGGACAGGGGGTATTATGGCTACACCTTC
>-|TRBV6-2/TRBV6-3|-|TRBJ1-2
CAGRQTGTRRGFYTF
TGTGCCGGCAGACAAACCGGGACACGGCGGGGGTTCTACACCTTC
>-|TRBV2|once|TRBJ2-1
CAGRRYNEQFF
TGTGCCGGGCGGCGGTACAATGAGCAGTTCTTC
>TRBD1|TRBV20-1|-|TRBJ2-7
CSARDLRQGSYEQYF
TGCAGTGCTAGAGATCTTCGACAGGGCTCCTACGAGCAGTACTTC
>TRBD2|TRBV6-1|once|TRBJ2-5
CASSATSGGGQGTQYF
TGTGCCAGCAGCGCGACTAGCGGAGGAGGGCAGGGGACCCAGTACTTC
>-|TRBV29-1|-|TRBJ2-7
CSARDNIYEQYF
TGCAGCGCTCGGGACAATATCTACGAGCAGTACTTC
>TRBD1|TRBV28|-|TRBJ1-2
CAGSKGQGGYGYTF
TGTGCCGGCAGTAAGGGACAGGGGGGATATGGCTACACCTTC